This T cell receptor beta chain was sequenced during a study of shared clonotypes between healthy human individuals. Libraries were prepared by immunoSEQ multiplex PCR; TCRdb keeps only in-frame clonotypes and omits some of them. Of about 1.5 million clones in the sample, around 98% were seen once. This clone has a single count. The sequenced material came from naive CD4+ T cells sorted from blood. Regarding subset: CD45RA+ positively selected. The clonotype comes from a young man in good health.

The CDR3: CASSLVGVLGRETQYF. CDR3 DNA: TGTGCCAGCAGCTTGGTTGGGGTACTGGGGCGGGAGACCCAGTACTTC. This chain connects TRBV5-4 to TRBJ2-5; a possible D gene is TRBD1 (5 bases). Per germline, CDR1 SGHNT and CDR2 YYREEE (reference sequence). V was clipped by 0 bases and J by 5 bases, with 17 bases between them. CDR3 size: 16 residues.